This entry describes one T cell receptor beta chain. The antigen it recognizes is unknown. No much larger clonotype is one base removed from it; base qualities were not supplied. The donors were around 39 Caucasian individuals from Russia, aged about 6 to 95 years, who were systemically healthy. Each donor gave around 9.8 milliliters of peripheral blood, collected into EDTA-treated Vacutainer tubes. PBMCs were isolated by Ficoll-Paque density-gradient centrifugation, with at least 6 million obtained per sample. Total RNA, at least 5.5 micrograms per sample, was extracted from PBMCs with Trizol reagent. The percentages of naive CD45RAhigh/CD27high T cells were determined by flow cytometry on a PBMC aliquot from every donor. Deletion took 3 bases off V and 6 bases off J, with a span of 15 bases between the germline ends. From the cysteine up to the phenylalanine, the CDR3 has a length of 15 residues. Here the CDR3 DNA is all that survives: 45 bases in frame from base 1. Sequences SGDLS (CDR1) and YYNGEE (CDR2) are obtained from the germline V gene.

The library came from 5' RACE. Sequenced on an Illumina HiSeq 2500. A second PCR of about 6 to 11 cycles was performed with a sample-barcoded 5' primer and a J-beta primer mix. Each TCR beta cDNA molecule received a unique molecular identifier from a template-switch 5' adaptor carrying 12 random nucleotides. At least 3 million CDR3-containing paired-end reads were obtained from each sample. First-strand cDNA synthesis was performed from all RNA using the Mint cDNA synthesis kit, with priming by a TRBC-specific oligonucleotide. After uracil-DNA glycosylase treatment, a first 18-cycle PCR used universal primers M1SS and BC2_uni_R on all cDNA. Processing in the source paper ran as follows. Each sample was normalized by randomly selecting 1 million high-quality reads, each carrying a distinct molecular identifier. Instead of being binned into consensus sequences, reads that shared molecular identifiers were thrown out. MiTCR, set to a Q25 quality threshold and the strictest error-elimination algorithm, was used for CDR3 identification, clonotype clustering and error correction. A nonparametric unseen species model using Euler transformation provided a lower-bound estimate of total TCR beta diversity. TCRdb reprocessed the public reads (quality trimming at Q25 with fastp, clone calling with MiXCR) and kept in-frame beta chains. Each record represents a unique CDR3 protein, reported with the most common genes and DNA among its rows. These V and J calls derive from TCRdb rather than the authors' analysis. The sample contains 450,000 to 650,000 distinct CDR3 sequences, less than 25% of them found a single time. The ten largest make up just under 9% of the sample.

The data were obtained in a study of blood T cells in healthy people across ages (dated by TCRdb to the mid-2010s). Concerning the study at large: Template switching captured roughly one uniquely barcoded TCR beta cDNA molecule per two T cells in model experiments. To track age-related changes in TCR beta repertoire diversity, the study relied on deep sequencing normalized with unique cDNA molecular identifiers. The donors were split into four age groups: young (average 16 years), middle-aged (roughly 39), aged (more than 60) and long-lived (approximately 80). Two additional independent replicas of 1 million unique cDNA reads from the same blood draw were analyzed for two donors (one aged 18 to 30 and one aged 80 or older).

The paper as a whole reports these results and caveats: As age increased, observed TCR beta diversity per million T cells dropped in a roughly linear way, and a significant reduction was already evident by age 40. Because profiling used bulk unsorted PBMCs, naive and antigen-experienced compartments could not be compared conclusively. Total diversity estimates from one million sequenced T cells were considered lower bounds and underestimates. Observed TCR beta diversity correlated strongly with the percentage of naive T cells measured by flow cytometry. The CMV infection status of donors was not known, potentially confounding age-related changes in expanded clonotypes. Compared with the aged group, the long-lived group had more naive CD4+ T cells, fewer expanded clones and increased TCR diversity, a pattern suggesting age selection.

This sample also appeared in a second study, on T cells of mothers and their children. Drawing on the second study: Nine systemically healthy Caucasian individuals, comprising three mothers and their six children, were included as donors. cDNA synthesis used all of the extracted RNA, with 1.5 ug of RNA in each 15 ul reaction. In the second PCR, the M1S primer introduced both the sample barcodes and 2-4 random nucleotides. Over 8 million TCR beta CDR3 reads came from each mother, compared with some 3 million reads from each child. In both related and unrelated pairs, thymic selection shapes the output of TCR recombination in a similar way, with inherited differences having only a minor effect. Normalized repertoire overlap was always slightly but never significantly higher in related than unrelated mother-child pairs. No persistent microchimeric T cell clones were detected, at a sensitivity of roughly 100 clones per million clonotypes. The study used deep NGS to compare TCR beta repertoires of mothers and children, seeking features distinguishing related mother-child pairs from unrelated individuals. The mean age was 40 +/- 4 years for the mothers and around 10 +/- 4 years for the children. After adapter ligation with NEBNext reagents, the libraries were sequenced on Illumina HiSeq 2000 with 100+100 nt paired-end reads. To prevent cross-contamination, the mother and child libraries were prepared one month apart and sequenced in separate runs. For each donor, somewhere between roughly 500,000 and 2,100,000 distinct TCR beta clonotypes were identified. Naive TCR beta clonotypes were estimated from low-frequency clonotypes matched to each donor's FACS-determined naive share, without sorting.

The receptor comes from a boy aged 5-17 years in good health. Input material: blood. Rearrangement joined TRBV9 to TRBJ2-2; no confident D gene assignment can be made. The CDR3 is CASSANSRLAGELFF. In nucleotides, the sequence is TGTGCCAGCAGCGCGAATAGTAGGTTGGCCGGGGAGCTGTTTTTT.